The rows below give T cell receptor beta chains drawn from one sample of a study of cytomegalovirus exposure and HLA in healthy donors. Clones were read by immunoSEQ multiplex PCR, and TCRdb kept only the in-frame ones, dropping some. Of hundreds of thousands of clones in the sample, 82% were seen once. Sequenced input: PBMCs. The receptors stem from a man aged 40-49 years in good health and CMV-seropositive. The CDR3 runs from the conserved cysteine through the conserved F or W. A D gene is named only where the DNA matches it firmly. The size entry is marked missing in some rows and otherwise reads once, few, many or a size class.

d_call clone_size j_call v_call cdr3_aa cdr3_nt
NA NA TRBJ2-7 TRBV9 CASSVAGALEQYF TGTGCCAGCAGCGTAGCGGGAGCCCTCGAGCAGTACTTC
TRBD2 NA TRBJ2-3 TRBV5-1 CASSFSGSTDTQYF TGCGCCAGCAGCTTTAGCGGGAGCACAGATACGCAGTATTTT
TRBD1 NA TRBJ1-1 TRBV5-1 CASSTLQGGNTEAFF TGCGCCAGCAGCACACTTCAGGGGGGAAACACTGAAGCTTTCTTT
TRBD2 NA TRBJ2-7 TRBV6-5 CASRREVLYEQYF TGTGCCAGCAGACGGGAGGTACTATACGAGCAGTACTTC
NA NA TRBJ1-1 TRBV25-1 CASSVGGGLTEAFF TGTGCCAGCAGTGTCGGGGGGGGGTTGACTGAAGCTTTCTTT
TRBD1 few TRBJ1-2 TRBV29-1 CSVVGTGCGYTF TGCAGCGTTGTGGGGACAGGGTGTGGCTACACCTTC
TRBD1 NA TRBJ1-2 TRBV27 CASSLGGTGGFYGYTF TGTGCCAGCAGCCTAGGGGGGACAGGGGGCTTCTATGGCTACACCTTC
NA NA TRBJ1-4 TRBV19 CASSILGAREKLFF TGTGCCAGTAGTATATTAGGGGCGCGGGAAAAACTGTTTTTT
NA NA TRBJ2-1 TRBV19 CASSISAGSYNEQFF TGTGCCAGTAGTATCTCGGCAGGTAGTTACAATGAGCAGTTCTTC
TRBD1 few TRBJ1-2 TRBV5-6 CASGGQGEDYGYTF TGTGCCAGCGGTGGACAGGGTGAAGACTATGGCTACACCTTC
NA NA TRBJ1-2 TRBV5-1 CASSFGGQRFFGYTF TGCGCCAGCAGCTTTGGAGGACAGAGGTTCTTTGGCTACACCTTC
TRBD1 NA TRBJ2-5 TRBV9 CASSVEGQAETQYF TGTGCCAGCAGCGTAGAGGGACAGGCCGAGACCCAGTACTTC
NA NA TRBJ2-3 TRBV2 CASSERVFSTDTQYF TGTGCCAGCAGTGAGCGGGTTTTTAGCACAGATACGCAGTATTTT
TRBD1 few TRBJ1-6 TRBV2 CASTGQGLGNSPLHF TGTGCCAGCACGGGACAGGGGTTGGGAAATTCACCCCTCCACTTT
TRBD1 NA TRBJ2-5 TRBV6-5 CASSYSDRGPGTQYF TGTGCCAGCAGTTACTCGGACAGGGGGCCCGGGACCCAGTACTTC
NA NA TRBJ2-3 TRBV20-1 CSAPYTDTQYF TGCAGTGCTCCCTACACAGATACGCAGTATTTT
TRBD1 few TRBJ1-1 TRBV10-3 CAIRATGEDTEAFF TGTGCCATCAGAGCGACAGGGGAAGACACTGAAGCTTTCTTT